A single sample gave rise to the 3 T cell receptor beta chains below, sequenced in a study of siplizumab effects on memory and regulatory T cells. TCRdb keeps only in-frame clones here, not all; method: immunoSEQ multiplex PCR. Here the sample spans roughly 100,000 clones, 90% to 95% being singletons. The material sequenced was CD4+ T cells sorted from blood. Receptors were obtained from a human donor in good health.

The V gene is TRBV27, the J gene TRBJ2-3; possible D gene TRBD1, 5 bases. The germline V gene encodes CDR1 MNHEY and CDR2 SMNVEV (reference sequence). The CDR3 runs to 15 residues. Trimming shortened V by 3 bases and J by 2 bases, and 12 bases separated the two germline ends. The CDR3: CASSLGRSDTDTQYF. The CDR3 nucleotides are TGTGCCAGCAGTTTGGGGCGATCGGACACAGATACGCAGTATTTT.

This clone was observed a few times. J is TRBJ1-3 and V is TRBV28, with 8 nucleotides matching TRBD1. The CDR3 is made up of 17 amino acids. V trimming: 1 base; J trimming: 2 bases; junction bases outside the gene matches: 7. Per the germline V gene, CDR1 is MDHEN and CDR2 is SYDVKM. Written as DNA, the CDR3 is TGTGCCAGCAGTTTATTCGGACAGGGTTGGACTGGAAACACCATATATTTT. Its translation is CASSLFGQGWTGNTIYF.

The rearrangement uses TRBV9 and TRBJ2-1; possibly TRBD2 for D (6 bases). There are 16 residues in the CDR3. V gave up 0 bases and J gave up 8 bases, with 18 bases separating them. CDR1 is SGDLS and CDR2 is YYNGEE in the germline V gene. The DNA for the CDR3 is TGTGCCAGCAGCGTAGTCGGTAGCGGAAAAAGGTATGAGCAGTTCTTC. This codes for CASSVVGSGKRYEQFF.